Below, 17 T cell receptor beta chains from the same sample are listed, as sequenced in a study of blood T cells in healthy people across ages. It was with a sample-barcoded 5' primer and a J-beta primer mix that a second PCR of roughly 7 to 12 cycles was run. TCRdb itself ran the 5' RACE reads through MiXCR, one entry per CDR3 protein. The sample contains about 1.8 million distinct CDR3 sequences, roughly 49% of which appear only once. Sequencing was performed on blood. Receptors originate from a woman aged 40 to 50 in good health.

Details on this clonotype: The DNA is left out, because the CDR3 cannot be placed on it with certainty; the CDR3 is given as TCRdb lists it. The J gene is TRBJ1-4, the V gene TRBV5-1; the table names TRBD1, a call not compared with the DNA. The CDR3 spans 13 amino acids, including both terminal residues. CDR1 and CDR2 (germline): SGHRS, YFSETQ. The CDR3 region is CASNVGPGEKLFF.

The table lists this clonotype with a few counts. The V and J genes are TRBV7-2 and TRBJ2-5, with a possible D match to TRBD2 (6 bases). The V gene's germline CDR1 is SGHTA and CDR2 FQGNSA. Trimming removed 6 bases from V and 3 bases from J, with 17 bases in between. This CDR3 contains 15 residues. The CDR3 sequence is CASREGSGGKETQYF. In DNA, the CDR3 is TGTGCCAGCAGGGAGGGCTCAGGAGGTAAAGAGACCCAGTACTTC.

CDR3 nucleotide sequence: TGTGCCAGCAGAAGCGGGGGGGCGGGTTATGAGCAGTTCTTC. Its protein is CASRSGGAGYEQFF. The chain recombines TRBV12-3 or TRBV12-4 with TRBJ2-1; 10 nucleotides match TRBD2. With V trimmed by 6 bases and J by 8 bases, 7 bases remained unmatched. This CDR3 is built from 14 residues.

The chain is built from TRBV7-2 and TRBJ2-1; D gene uncertain. V was trimmed by 3 bases and J by 0 bases, leaving 12 bases between them. CDR1 is SGHTA, CDR2 FQGNSA, per germline. This CDR3 comprises 16 residues. For the CDR3, the DNA is TGTGCCAGCAGCTTCCCCCAGTTCAGCTCCTACAATGAGCAGTTCTTC. Translated, it gives CASSFPQFSSYNEQFF.

This chain joins TRBV20-1 and TRBJ2-3; 12 bases line up with TRBD2. The CDR3 loop spans 17 amino acids. The germline CDR1 and CDR2 sequences are DFQATT and SNEGSKA (reference sequence). The V segment lost 3 bases and the J segment 3 bases; nucleotides outside the gene matches: 10. In DNA form, the CDR3 reads TGCAGTGCTAGGGGACTAGCGGGCCAGTCTGATACAGATACGCAGTATTTT. It encodes CSARGLAGQSDTDTQYF.

The chain carries TRBV11-2 and TRBJ2-1; 12 bases are a match to TRBD2. The CDR3 is made up of 20 amino acids. The V gene's germline CDR1 is SGHAT and CDR2 FQNNGV. After removal of 5 bases from V and 5 bases from J, the junction contained 19 bases not matched to a gene. CDR3 sequence: CASSPFVGLAGGGSNNEQFF. The CDR3 DNA reads as TGTGCCAGCAGCCCCTTTGTGGGGCTAGCGGGGGGGGGATCCAACAATGAGCAGTTCTTC.

This chain uses TRBV7-2 with TRBJ2-3, with TRBD1 matching over 8 bases. With V trimmed by 3 bases and J by 4 bases, 9 bases remained unmatched. CDR3 length: 16 residues. Germline CDR1 reads SGHTA; CDR2 reads FQGNSA. This chain's CDR3 is CASSFQGQVGADTQYF. In DNA, the CDR3 is TGTGCCAGCAGCTTTCAGGGACAGGTGGGCGCAGATACGCAGTATTTT.

V usage is TRBV6-1 and J usage is TRBJ2-5, with D perhaps matching TRBD2 (6 bases). The CDR3 has 17 residues. Germline values: CDR1 MNHNS, CDR2 SASEGT. V lost 3 bases, J lost 5 bases, and 22 bases lay in between. Here the CDR3 DNA reads TGTGCCAGCAGTGAGGATCCGGGAGCAAATAGCGGCGAGACCCAGTACTTC. Translated: CASSEDPGANSGETQYF.

This clonotype was seen more than once but under ten times. This chain links TRBV6-2 or TRBV6-3 with TRBJ2-6; D is perhaps TRBD1 (5 bases). This CDR3 has 14 residues. Trimming cost V 7 bases and J 3 bases, with 10 bases left between them. Germline V lookup: CDR1 MNHEY, CDR2 SVGEGT. This CDR3 reads CASTYQGGANVLTF. The CDR3 bases are TGTGCCAGCACCTACCAGGGTGGGGCCAACGTCCTGACTTTC.

This chain joins TRBV10-2 and TRBJ2-5; TRBD2 is a possible D gene (6 bases). There are 17 residues in the CDR3. Trimming shortened V by 4 bases and J by 2 bases, and 20 bases separated the two germline ends. The germline gives CDR1 WSHSY, CDR2 SAAADI. CDR3 region: CASSGTQPGLRQETQYF. DNA of the CDR3: TGCGCCAGCAGTGGAACCCAGCCGGGACTTCGTCAAGAGACCCAGTACTTC.

This clonotype has a handful of counts. The chain has TRBV6-1 and TRBJ2-3, with D possibly being TRBD1 (5 bases). Deletions cut 2 bases from V and 6 bases from J, with 9 bases between. Germline V gene data show CDR1 as MNHNS and CDR2 as SASEGT. The CDR3 is 13 amino acids. The CDR3 DNA reads as TGTGCCAGCAGTGAACAGCAGGGCGATACGCAGTATTTT. It is translated as CASSEQQGDTQYF.

The rearrangement joins TRBV24-1 to TRBJ1-1; D ambiguous. Germline assignment: CDR1 KGHDR and CDR2 SFDVKD. V gave up 4 bases and J gave up 4 bases, with 12 bases separating them. This CDR3 has 14 residues. CDR3 sequence reads: CATSENSLGTEAFF. The CDR3, as DNA: TGTGCCACCAGTGAGAATAGCCTAGGCACTGAAGCTTTCTTT.

The chain combines TRBV14 with TRBJ1-2; D is unresolved. The germline CDR1 and CDR2 sequences are SGHDN and FVKESK. The CDR3 is 14 amino acids. V was trimmed by 3 bases and J by 4 bases, leaving 12 bases between them. The CDR3 DNA sequence: TGTGCCAGCAGCCAGGAGCGCAGTTTCTATGGCTACACCTTC. Translated: CASSQERSFYGYTF.

The V and J genes are TRBV3-1 and TRBJ1-2, with D unclear. V was cut by 4 bases and J by 5 bases, with 14 bases left in between. The CDR3 is 14 amino acids. Germline loops: CDR1 LGHDT, CDR2 YNNKEL (reference sequence). The CDR3 coding sequence is TGTGCCAGCAGCCCTCCCGGGGTGTTATATGGCTACACCTTC. Amino acid sequence: CASSPPGVLYGYTF.

As regards this clonotype: A read error is possible here, since a much larger clone lies one base away. The chain combines TRBV4-1 with TRBJ2-3; TRBD1 agrees at 8 bases. The junction had 8 bases not matched to a gene; V was cut back by 4 bases and J by 5 bases. CDR1 MGHRA and CDR2 YSYEKL come from the germline V gene. The CDR3 consists of 15 residues. The CDR3 loop reads CASSPRQGSRDTQYF. The CDR3 nucleotides read TGCGCCAGCAGCCCCAGACAGGGGAGTCGAGATACGCAGTATTTT.

The V call is TRBV6-2 or TRBV6-3, the J call TRBJ2-1, with TRBD1 identical over 11 bases. Germline V CDR1 and CDR2: MNHEY, SVGEGT. This CDR3 region has 16 residues. After removal of 6 bases from V and 6 bases from J, the junction contained 10 bases not matched to a gene. This CDR3 is CASSPVWDRGSNEQFF. CDR3 bases: TGTGCCAGCAGCCCTGTGTGGGACAGGGGGTCCAATGAGCAGTTCTTC.

This clonotype was detected a few times. V and J are TRBV9 and TRBJ2-3, with D possibly matching TRBD2 (5 bases). Germline V gene lookup returns CDR1 SGDLS and CDR2 YYNGEE. CDR3 size: 14 residues. Trimming stripped 1 base from V and 5 bases from J, with 11 bases between. The CDR3 nucleotides read TGTGCCAGCAGCGTAATGGCAGAGGGAGATACGCAGTATTTT. Its protein product is CASSVMAEGDTQYF.